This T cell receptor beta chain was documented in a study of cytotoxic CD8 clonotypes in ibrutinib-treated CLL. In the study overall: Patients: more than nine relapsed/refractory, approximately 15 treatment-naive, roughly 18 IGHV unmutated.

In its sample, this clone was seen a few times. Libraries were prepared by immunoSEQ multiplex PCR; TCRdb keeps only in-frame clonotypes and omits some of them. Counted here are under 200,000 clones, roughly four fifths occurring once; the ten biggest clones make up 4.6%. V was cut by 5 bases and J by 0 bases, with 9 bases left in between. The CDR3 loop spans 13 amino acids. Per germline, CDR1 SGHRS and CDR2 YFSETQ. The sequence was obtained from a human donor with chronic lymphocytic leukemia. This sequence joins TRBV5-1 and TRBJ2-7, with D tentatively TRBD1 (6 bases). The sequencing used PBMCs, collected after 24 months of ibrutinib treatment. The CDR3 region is CASSSDSSYEQYF. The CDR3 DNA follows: TGCGCCAGCAGTTCGGACAGCTCCTACGAGCAGTACTTC. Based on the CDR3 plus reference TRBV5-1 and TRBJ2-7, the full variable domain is KAGVTQTPRYLIKTRGQQVTLSCSPISGHRSVSWYQQTPGQGLQFLFEYFSETQRNKGNFPGRFSGRQFSNSRSEMNVSTLELGDSALYLCASSSDSSYEQYFGPGTRLTVT.